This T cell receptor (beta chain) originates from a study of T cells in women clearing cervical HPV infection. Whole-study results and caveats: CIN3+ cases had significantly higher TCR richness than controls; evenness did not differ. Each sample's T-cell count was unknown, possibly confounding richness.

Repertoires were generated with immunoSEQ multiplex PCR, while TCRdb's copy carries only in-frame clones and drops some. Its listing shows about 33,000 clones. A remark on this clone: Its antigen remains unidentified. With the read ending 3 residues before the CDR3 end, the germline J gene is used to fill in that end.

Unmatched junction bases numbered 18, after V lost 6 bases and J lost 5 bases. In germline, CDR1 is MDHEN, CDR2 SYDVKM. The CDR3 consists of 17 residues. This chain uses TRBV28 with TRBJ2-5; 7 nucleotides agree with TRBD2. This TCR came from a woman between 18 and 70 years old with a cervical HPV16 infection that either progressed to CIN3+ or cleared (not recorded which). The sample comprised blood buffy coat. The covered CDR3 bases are TGTGCCAGCAGACCAGAGAAGCGGGGTAATGTTTTTGAGACC. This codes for CASRPEKRGNVFET. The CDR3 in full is CASRPEKRGNVFETQYF.